Below, 30 T cell receptor beta chains from the same sample are listed, as sequenced in a study of blood T cell repertoires in COVID-19. Assay: immunoSEQ multiplex PCR; the TCRdb copy retains only in-frame clones and omits some. The sample contains about 270,000 clones, about 90% of which appear only once. The specimen sequenced was peripheral blood. The receptors originated from a young woman with COVID-19, enrolled during active disease.

This chain joins TRBV23-1 and TRBJ1-1; TRBD1 might be the D (5 bases). TRBV23-1 belongs to the ORF category, with a function that is uncertain. The CDR3 runs 17 residues. Trimming removed 0 bases at V and 3 bases at J, with 17 bases between. The CDR3 here is CASSQSIRIRADTEAFF. The CDR3 DNA reads TGCGCCAGCAGTCAATCGATCCGGATCAGGGCAGACACTGAAGCTTTCTTT.

The chain recombines TRBV9 with TRBJ2-7; maybe TRBD1 (5 bases). Germline CDR1 reads SGDLS; CDR2 reads YYNGEE. V lost 0 bases and J lost 3, with 13 bases in between. CDR3 length: 15 amino acids. CDR3 sequence reads: CASSVAPGHGYEQYF. The DNA of the CDR3 is TGTGCCAGCAGCGTAGCGCCAGGGCATGGCTACGAGCAGTACTTC.

The chain carries TRBV27 and TRBJ1-1; 7 bases agree with TRBD1. Germline V gives CDR1 MNHEY, CDR2 SMNVEV (reference sequence). This CDR3 has 15 amino acids. J gave up 7 bases and V 6 bases, and 14 bases lay outside the gene matches. DNA of the CDR3: TGTGCCAGCAGGCGAGACCAGGGGGGAACCCTTGAAGCTTTCTTT. It translates to CASRRDQGGTLEAFF.

The J gene is TRBJ1-2, the V gene TRBV30; D unclear. Looked up from germline, CDR1 is GTSNPN and CDR2 is SVGIG (reference sequence). Trimming shortened V by 4 bases and J by 0 bases, and 12 bases separated the two germline ends. The CDR3 consists of 14 residues. The CDR3 coding sequence is TGTGCCTGGATTGAGTGGAGGGCTAACTATGGCTACACCTTC. Translating it yields CAWIEWRANYGYTF.

The chain joins TRBV3-1 (or the pseudogene TRBV3-2) to TRBJ2-7, with D perhaps TRBD2 (6 bases). The CDR3 loop spans 15 amino acids. Per germline, CDR1 LGHDT and CDR2 YNNKEL (reference sequence). Between the trimmed V and J ends, which lost 1 base and 3 bases, there was a span of 13 bases. The CDR3 reads CASSQGYQGLYEQYF. For the CDR3, the DNA is TGTGCCAGCAGCCAAGGATACCAGGGACTCTACGAGCAGTACTTC.

Only one count was recorded for this clone. The CDR3 is CASTAGAGTYEQYF. Here the CDR3 DNA reads TGTGCCAGCACCGCGGGTGCGGGGACTTACGAGCAGTACTTC. This chain uses TRBV28 with TRBJ2-7; maybe TRBD2 (6 bases). V lost 7 bases, J lost 4 bases, and 17 bases lay in between. This CDR3 region has 14 residues. Germline assignment: CDR1 MDHEN and CDR2 SYDVKM.

The rearrangement links TRBV6-5 to TRBJ1-3; no clear D gene. This CDR3 contains 14 residues. Trimming cost V 5 bases and J 5 bases, with 13 bases left between them. CDR1 and CDR2 (germline): MNHEY, SVGAGI. This CDR3 reads CASSPPGGRNTIYF. CDR3 coding DNA: TGTGCCAGCAGTCCCCCCGGCGGAAGAAACACCATATATTTT.

The chain employs TRBV19 and TRBJ2-7; maybe TRBD1 (6 bases). Germline values: CDR1 LNHDA, CDR2 SQIVND (reference sequence). This CDR3 has 15 amino acids. The germline V and J ends were trimmed by 5 bases and 2 bases, with 16 bases remaining between them. The CDR3 protein is CASSASSGTPYEQYF. In DNA, the CDR3 is TGTGCCAGTAGTGCGTCCTCCGGGACACCCTACGAGCAGTACTTC. Using reference TRBV19 and TRBJ2-7 for the parts outside the CDR3, the full variable domain is DGGITQSPKYLFRKEGQNVTLSCEQNLNHDAMYWYRQDPGQGLRLIYYSQIVNDFQKGDIAEGYSVSREKKESFPLTVTSAQKNPTAFYLCASSASSGTPYEQYFGPGTRLTVT.

This chain uses TRBV7-2 with TRBJ1-1, with unresolved D. Looked up from germline, CDR1 is SGHTA and CDR2 is FQGNSA. Trimming cost V 1 base and J 6 bases, with 9 bases left between them. The CDR3 has 13 residues. The CDR3 is CASSLDFVAEAFF. CDR3 DNA: TGTGCCAGCAGCTTAGATTTTGTAGCTGAAGCTTTCTTT.

The chain has TRBV9 and TRBJ2-1; 13 positions match TRBD2. Germline assignment: CDR1 SGDLS and CDR2 YYNGEE. The CDR3 loop spans 17 amino acids. V lost 6 bases and J lost 4; bases outside the gene matches: 10. The CDR3 is CASTTSGGARIYNEQFF. CDR3 DNA: TGTGCCAGCACAACTAGCGGGGGGGCCCGGATTTACAATGAGCAGTTCTTC.

This rearrangement joins TRBV12-1 to TRBJ1-1; the table calls TRBD1, which could not be checked here. TRBV12-1 is labeled a pseudogene. This CDR3 spans 16 amino acids. CDR3 DNA: TGTGCCAGCAGCCCATCACAGGGACGGCAAAACACTGAAGCTTTCTTT. Translation: CASSPSQGRQNTEAFF.

This rearrangement joins TRBV11-1 to TRBJ2-1, with 7 bases fitting TRBD1. V shed 3 bases, J shed 10 bases, and the junction held 9 bases outside the gene matches. Germline V lookup: CDR1 SGHAT, CDR2 FQDESV (reference sequence). CDR3 size: 14 residues. CDR3 in DNA: TGTGCCAGCAGCTTCAGGGACAGAGGACAGGAGCAGTTCTTC. Translated, it gives CASSFRDRGQEQFF.

The rearrangement links TRBV7-9 to TRBJ1-5; D is undetermined. The CDR3 consists of 13 residues. Germline-derived CDR1 and CDR2 are SEHNR and FQNEAQ (reference sequence). Trimming removed 6 bases at V and 6 bases at J, with 12 bases between. CDR3 region: CASSSDGLQPQHF. In DNA form, the CDR3 reads TGTGCCAGCAGTTCCGACGGACTTCAGCCCCAGCATTTT.

J is TRBJ2-1 and V is TRBV12-3 or TRBV12-4; 8 bases map to TRBD2. Losses at the gene ends were 6 bases for V and 5 bases for J; bases not matched to a gene: 0. This CDR3 contains 12 residues. DNA of the CDR3: TGTGCCAGCAGGACTAGCGACAATGAGCAGTTCTTC. Its translation: CASRTSDNEQFF.

J is TRBJ2-7 and V is TRBV5-1; D is ambiguous. Germline-derived CDR1 and CDR2 are SGHRS and YFSETQ. Trimming cost V 7 bases and J 5 bases, with 19 bases left between them. The CDR3 loop spans 14 amino acids. The CDR3: CASGARSPYDEQYF. The CDR3, as DNA: TGCGCCAGCGGTGCCAGGTCCCCCTACGACGAGCAGTACTTC.

V is TRBV5-1 and J is TRBJ2-3, with 7 bases fitting TRBD2. The J segment lost 6 bases and the V segment lost 0 bases, leaving 4 bases of the junction unmatched. Germline V lookup: CDR1 SGHRS, CDR2 YFSETQ. The CDR3 is 14 amino acids. The CDR3 is CASSLVLGGDTQYF. The CDR3 DNA reads TGCGCCAGCAGCTTGGTACTCGGGGGGGATACGCAGTATTTT.

CDR3 DNA: TGCGCCAGCAGCCTAACAGGGGGCGCATCTCCACCCCTCCACTTT. Translating it yields CASSLTGGASPPLHF. The V call is TRBV4-1, the J call TRBJ1-6, with TRBD1 matching 9 bases. The CDR3 is made up of 15 amino acids. V was pared by 4 bases and J by 11 bases, with 9 bases of the junction left unmatched. The germline V gene encodes CDR1 MGHRA and CDR2 YSYEKL.

V gene TRBV5-1 combines with J gene TRBJ2-2; tentatively, D is TRBD1 (6 bases). The V and J ends lost 4 bases and 5 bases respectively, with 9 bases between them. CDR1 and CDR2 from the germline V gene are SGHRS and YFSETQ. There are 13 residues in the CDR3. The CDR3 is CASSPQGTGELFF. In DNA form, the CDR3 reads TGCGCCAGCAGCCCGCAGGGGACCGGGGAGCTGTTTTTT.

This clone turned up a few times. The chain joins TRBV5-1 to TRBJ2-3, with 10 bases aligning to TRBD1. Germline V gene lookup returns CDR1 SGHRS and CDR2 YFSETQ. The CDR3 is made up of 15 amino acids. The ends lost 1 base at V and 4 bases at J; junction bases unmatched: 3. The CDR3: CASSLIGQGADTQYF. Here the CDR3 DNA reads TGCGCCAGCAGCTTGATCGGACAGGGGGCAGATACGCAGTATTTT.

The table lists this clone with a count of one. The rearrangement links TRBV4-1 to TRBJ2-7; maybe TRBD2 (6 bases). This CDR3 comprises 17 residues. CDR1 and CDR2 (germline): MGHRA, YSYEKL. V gave up 4 bases and J gave up 0 bases, with 19 bases separating them. CDR3 amino acids: CASSLLFQISGSYEQYF. Here the CDR3 DNA reads TGCGCCAGCAGCCTCCTCTTTCAGATTAGCGGCTCCTACGAGCAGTACTTC.

This chain connects TRBV6-1 to TRBJ1-5, with D tentatively TRBD1 (5 bases). The length of the CDR3 is 16 residues. Trimming stripped 1 base from V and 3 bases from J, with 13 bases between. In germline, CDR1 is MNHNS, CDR2 SASEGT. The CDR3 DNA is TGTGCCAGCAGTGAAGACGTCCGGGGGGTCAATCAGCCCCAGCATTTT. Translating it yields CASSEDVRGVNQPQHF.

The rearrangement uses TRBV28 and TRBJ1-2; 9 nucleotides line up with TRBD1. Germline V gene sequence: CDR1 MDHEN, CDR2 SYDVKM. The CDR3 totals 14 residues. The ends lost 7 bases at V and 4 bases at J; junction bases unmatched: 7. The CDR3 region is CASTQTGGSYGYTF. CDR3 sequence (DNA): TGTGCCAGCACCCAGACAGGGGGGAGCTATGGCTACACCTTC.

The V call is TRBV11-2, the J call TRBJ2-7; tentative D call: TRBD1 (6 bases). The V end was cut by 6 bases, the J end by 0 bases, with 9 bases between. The germline CDR1 and CDR2 sequences are SGHAT and FQNNGV. The CDR3 spans 13 residues. The CDR3 DNA reads TGTGCCAGCAGGTTCAGGGGCTCCTACGAGCAGTACTTC. Translated: CASRFRGSYEQYF.

The rearrangement uses TRBV11-3 and TRBJ2-2; 13 bases match TRBD2. J was trimmed by 6 bases and V by 4 bases; bases with no gene match: 5. The CDR3 has 16 residues. Germline CDR1 reads SGHNT; CDR2 reads YENEEA. CDR3 region: CASSSPGLAGPGELFF. CDR3 nucleotides: TGTGCCAGCAGCTCTCCGGGACTAGCGGGGCCCGGGGAGCTGTTTTTT.

This clone appeared once. The chain links TRBV2 to TRBJ2-1; 9 nucleotides agree with TRBD2. Germline CDR1 reads SNHLY; CDR2 reads FYNNEI. Unmatched junction bases numbered 11, after V lost 7 bases and J lost 10 bases. This CDR3 spans 14 amino acids. CDR3 sequence (DNA): TGTGCCAGCAAAGGACGGCTAGCGGGGTGGGAGCAGTTCTTC. Translated, it gives CASKGRLAGWEQFF.

The CDR3 reads CASSLAQYNEQFF. Written as DNA, the CDR3 is TGTGCCAGCAGCTTAGCTCAGTACAATGAGCAGTTCTTC. The V gene is TRBV7-8, the J gene TRBJ2-1; D gene unclear. This CDR3 has 13 residues. Germline assignment: CDR1 SGHVS and CDR2 FQNEAQ. Trimming shortened V by 0 bases and J by 4 bases, and 4 bases separated the two germline ends.

The rearrangement joins TRBV5-6 to TRBJ2-1; 7 bases line up with TRBD2. CDR1 and CDR2 from the germline V gene are SGHDT and YYEEEE. The V and J ends lost 4 bases and 8 bases, in that order; junction bases with no gene match: 3. The CDR3 is 12 residues long. DNA of the CDR3: TGTGCCAGCAGCCCTGGGGGGGATGAGCAGTTCTTC. Translating gives CASSPGGDEQFF.

The table lists this clone with a count of one. This sequence joins TRBV20-1 and TRBJ2-7; D not resolved. This CDR3 is 13 amino acids long. V dropped 3 bases and J dropped 0 bases, with 9 bases sitting between them. Germline assignment: CDR1 DFQATT and CDR2 SNEGSKA (reference sequence). CDR3 coding DNA: TGCAGTGCTAGTCGGGTTAACTCCTACGAGCAGTACTTC. This translates into CSASRVNSYEQYF.

The rearrangement joins TRBV2 to TRBJ2-2, with a possible D match to TRBD2 (6 bases). CDR3 size: 14 residues. The V and J ends lost 3 bases and 6 bases respectively, with 11 bases between them. Germline CDR1 and CDR2: SNHLY and FYNNEI. The CDR3 nucleotides are TGTGCCAGCAGTGACCCGGGGGAGGCCGGGGAGCTGTTTTTT. This gives the protein CASSDPGEAGELFF.

The chain has TRBV18 and TRBJ2-7; 9 bases are a match to TRBD1. The V and J ends lost 3 bases and 5 bases, in that order; junction bases with no gene match: 8. The V gene's germline CDR1 is KGHSH and CDR2 LQKENI. This CDR3 comprises 15 residues. CDR3: CASSPIGTGRDEQYF. The CDR3 DNA follows: TGTGCCAGCTCACCCATAGGGACAGGGCGGGACGAGCAGTACTTC.